The table lists the clone carrying this T cell receptor (beta chain) with a count of one. This record comes from a study of cytomegalovirus exposure and HLA in healthy donors. Vbeta (60) and Jbeta (13) primers were used in the PCR. Generated by immunoSEQ multiplex PCR, the TCRdb table keeps only in-frame clones and is missing some. The sample includes about 180,000 clones, roughly 85% of them seen just once. Sequenced input: PBMCs. This sequence was found in a middle-aged man in good health and CMV-seropositive.

The CDR3 protein is CASRKRTSGSYEQYF. In nucleotides, the CDR3 is TGTGCCAGCAGAAAGCGGACTAGCGGGAGTTACGAGCAGTACTTC. The rearrangement links TRBV7-9 to TRBJ2-7; 13 positions agree with TRBD2. Per the germline V gene, CDR1 is SEHNR and CDR2 is FQNEAQ (reference sequence). The CDR3 extends over 15 amino acids. Unmatched junction bases numbered 6, after V lost 6 bases and J lost 4 bases.